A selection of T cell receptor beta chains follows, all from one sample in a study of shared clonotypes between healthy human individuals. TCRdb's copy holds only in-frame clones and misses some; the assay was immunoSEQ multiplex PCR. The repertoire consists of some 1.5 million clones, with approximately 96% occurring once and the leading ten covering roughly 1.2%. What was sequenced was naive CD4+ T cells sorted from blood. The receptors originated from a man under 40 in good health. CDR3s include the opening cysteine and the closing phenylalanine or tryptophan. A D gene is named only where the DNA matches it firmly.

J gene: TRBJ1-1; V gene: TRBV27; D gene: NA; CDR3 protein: CASSPDCEAFF; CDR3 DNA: TGTGCCAGCAGCCCGGACTGTGAAGCTTTCTTT
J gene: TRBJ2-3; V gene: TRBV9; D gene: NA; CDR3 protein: CASSRGALTDTQYF; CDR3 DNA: TGTGCCAGCAGCCGGGGGGCGTTAACAGATACGCAGTATTTT
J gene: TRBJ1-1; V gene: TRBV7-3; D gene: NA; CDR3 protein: CASSLHQNTEAFF; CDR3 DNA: TGTGCCAGCAGCTTACATCAGAACACTGAAGCTTTCTTT
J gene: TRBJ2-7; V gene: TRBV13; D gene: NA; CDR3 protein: CASSLGGAGSYEQYF; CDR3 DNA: TGTGCCAGCAGCTTAGGGGGAGCGGGCTCCTACGAGCAGTACTTC
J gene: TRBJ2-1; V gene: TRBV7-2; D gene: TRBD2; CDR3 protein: CASSLVSLAGSYEQFF; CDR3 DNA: TGTGCCAGCAGCTTAGTTTCCCTAGCGGGATCTTATGAGCAGTTCTTC
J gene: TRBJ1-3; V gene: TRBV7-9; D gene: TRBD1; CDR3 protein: CASSRGRDRVFAGNTIYF; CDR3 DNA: TGTGCCAGCAGCCGCGGGCGGGACAGGGTTTTCGCTGGAAACACCATATATTTT
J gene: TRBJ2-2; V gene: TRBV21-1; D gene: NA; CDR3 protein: CASSTVPTGEETGELFF; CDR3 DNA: TGTGCCAGCAGCACGGTCCCAACAGGGGAGGAAACCGGGGAGCTGTTTTTT
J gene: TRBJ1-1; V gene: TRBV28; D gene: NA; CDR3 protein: CASSLSGVVTEAFF; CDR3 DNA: TGTGCCAGCAGTTTATCAGGTGTCGTCACTGAAGCTTTCTTT
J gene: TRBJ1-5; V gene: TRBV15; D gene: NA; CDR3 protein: CATSREQVKVYPQHF; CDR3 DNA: TGTGCCACCAGCAGAGAACAGGTTAAGGTATATCCTCAGCATTTT
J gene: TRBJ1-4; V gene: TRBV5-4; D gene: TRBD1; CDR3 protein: CASSDRGQEKLFF; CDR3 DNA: TGTGCCAGCAGCGACAGGGGACAGGAAAAACTGTTTTTT
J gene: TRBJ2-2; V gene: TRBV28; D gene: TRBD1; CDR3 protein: CASRDRGQTGELFF; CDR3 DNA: TGTGCCAGCCGGGACAGGGGGCAAACCGGGGAGCTGTTTTTT
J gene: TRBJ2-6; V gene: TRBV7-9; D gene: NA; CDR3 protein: CAGVWGGANVLTF; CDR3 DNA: TGTGCCGGAGTATGGGGTGGGGCCAACGTCCTGACTTTC
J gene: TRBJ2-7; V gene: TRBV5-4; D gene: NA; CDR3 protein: CASSHESSYEQYF; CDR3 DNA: TGTGCCAGCAGCCACGAGAGCTCCTACGAGCAGTACTTC
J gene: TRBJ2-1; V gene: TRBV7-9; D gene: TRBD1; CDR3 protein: CASRPGQGGNEQFF; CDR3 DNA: TGTGCCAGCAGGCCGGGACAGGGCGGCAATGAGCAGTTCTTC
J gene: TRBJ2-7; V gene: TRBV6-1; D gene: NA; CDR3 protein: CASSVGGTLPREQYF; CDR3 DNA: TGTGCCAGCAGTGTTGGCGGGACCCTACCTAGGGAGCAGTACTTC
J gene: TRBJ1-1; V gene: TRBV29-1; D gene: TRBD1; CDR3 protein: CSVERRGRVNTEAFF; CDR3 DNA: TGCAGCGTTGAGAGGAGGGGGCGCGTGAACACTGAAGCTTTCTTT
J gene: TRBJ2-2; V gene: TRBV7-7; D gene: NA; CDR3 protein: CASSFQHGTGELFF; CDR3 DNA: TGTGCCAGCAGCTTCCAACACGGAACCGGGGAGCTGTTTTTT